One and the same sample provided the 25 T cell receptor beta chains below, sequenced in a study of molecular identifiers for immune sequencing clone quantification. TCRdb recomputed calls from the PCR reads with MiXCR, one row per CDR3 protein. Here the sample spans about 97,000 distinct CDR3 sequences, approximately 25% being singletons. The sample taken for sequencing was naive CD8+ T cells from blood, with Jurkat cell RNA spiked in. Subset meaning: FACS-sorted CD8+CD4-CCR7+CD45RA+ naive T cells. Receptors originate from a human donor in good health. Some libraries in this study had Jurkat cell RNA spiked in.

In the case of this clonotype: A read error is likely, as this CDR3 ends without the conserved phenylalanine or tryptophan. The chain is built from TRBV7-9 and TRBJ1-1, with TRBD1 matching 7 bases. The J segment lost 1 base and the V segment lost 1 base, leaving 3 bases of the junction unmatched. The CDR3 length is 15 residues. Germline loops: CDR1 SEHNR, CDR2 FQNEAQ (reference sequence). The CDR3 region is CASSLGTGANTEAFS. The CDR3 coding sequence is TGTGCCAGCAGCTTAGGAACAGGGGCGAACACTGAAGCTTTCTCT.

In regard to this clonotype: This may be a read error, as it is one base from a much larger clone. The CDR3 region has the DNA TGTGCCGGCAGTTACCAAGAACAGCTCTACAATGAGCAGTTCTTC. Translation: CAGSYQEQLYNEQFF. This rearrangement joins TRBV6-5 to TRBJ2-1; D call uncertain. Germline lookup yields CDR1 MNHEY and CDR2 SVGAGI. The CDR3 is made up of 15 amino acids.

A remark on this clonotype: A much bigger clone sits one base away, suggesting this may be a read error. This chain uses TRBV6-2 or TRBV6-3 with TRBJ2-2; D not resolved. Trimming removed 5 bases from V and 7 bases from J, with 14 bases in between. Germline lookup yields CDR1 MNHEY and CDR2 SVGEGT. This CDR3 comprises 14 residues. CDR3 in amino acids: CASSPPMDDGELFF. For the CDR3, the DNA is TGTGCCAGCAGTCCCCCCATGGACGACGGGGAGCTGTTTTTT.

This clonotype was seen many times. J is TRBJ1-4 and V is TRBV2; 7 nucleotides align to TRBD1. Germline assignment: CDR1 SNHLY and CDR2 FYNNEI. The CDR3 spans 16 residues. Trimming at V came to 6 bases and at J to 7 bases, leaving 14 bases not matched to a gene. The DNA of the CDR3 is TGTGCCAGCAGCCGGGCGAAGGGGGCCCTGGGTGAAAAACTGTTTTTT. It codes for CASSRAKGALGEKLFF. Variable domain in full (rest from reference TRBV2 and TRBJ1-4): EPEVTQTPSHQVTQMGQEVILRCVPISNHLYFYWYRQILGQKVEFLVSFYNNEISEKSEIFDDQFSVERPDGSNFTLKIRSTKLEDSAMYFCASSRAKGALGEKLFFGSGTQLSVL.

The J gene is TRBJ2-5, the V gene TRBV5-5, with 9 bases aligning to TRBD1. Trimming cost V 4 bases and J 5 bases; bases outside gene matches: 6. The CDR3 is 14 residues long. Germline loops: CDR1 SGHKS, CDR2 YYEKEE (reference sequence). The CDR3: CASSVGQGWETQYF. In DNA, the CDR3 is TGTGCCAGCAGCGTGGGACAGGGCTGGGAGACCCAGTACTTC.

This clonotype was counted at least ten times. The chain employs TRBV6-5 and TRBJ2-3; the D gene is possibly TRBD2 (6 bases). V was shortened by 1 base and J by 6 bases, with 11 bases between the two germline ends. CDR3 size: 14 residues. Germline V gene sequence: CDR1 MNHEY, CDR2 SVGAGI. The CDR3 DNA reads TGTGCCAGCAGTTACTTGACGGAGGGGGATACGCAGTATTTT. Protein sequence: CASSYLTEGDTQYF.

This clonotype was detected ten times or more. The genes are TRBV20-1 and TRBJ2-7, with TRBD2 identical over 8 bases. The CDR3 runs 14 residues. Trimming took 4 bases from V and 4 from J; bases not matched to a gene: 9. Germline CDR1 and CDR2: DFQATT and SNEGSKA (reference sequence). The CDR3: CSATPSGRRYEQYF. CDR3 bases: TGCAGTGCTACCCCGAGCGGGAGAAGGTACGAGCAGTACTTC.

This clonotype was seen many times. V usage is TRBV7-9 and J usage is TRBJ2-3, with TRBD2 identical over 13 bases. The CDR3 sequence is 17 residues long. The V segment lost 5 bases and the J segment 2 bases; nucleotides outside the gene matches: 7. Germline V gene data show CDR1 as SEHNR and CDR2 as FQNEAQ (reference sequence). CDR3 amino acids: CASSPRTSGGYTDTQYF. DNA for the CDR3: TGTGCCAGCAGCCCGCGGACTAGCGGGGGTTACACAGATACGCAGTATTTT.

With regard to this clonotype: One end of the junction is discordant with germline, which a read error may explain. J is TRBJ2-1 and V is TRBV4-1; 9 bases are a match to TRBD1. The germline V gene encodes CDR1 MGHRA and CDR2 YSYEKL. This CDR3 has 20 amino acids. The CDR3: CASSRNRDRVPLSSYNGQFF. The CDR3 bases are TGCGCCAGCAGCCGCAACCGGGACAGGGTCCCCCTAAGCTCCTACAATGGGCAGTTCTTC.

The chain combines TRBV11-2 with TRBJ2-1; TRBD2 might be the D (6 bases). V was cut by 5 bases and J by 10 bases, with 6 bases left in between. The CDR3 covers 10 residues. Germline V gene lookup returns CDR1 SGHAT and CDR2 FQNNGV. CDR3 residues: CASSGGEQFF. Written as DNA, the CDR3 is TGTGCCAGCAGCGGGGGGGAGCAGTTCTTC.

This clonotype occurred many times. The rearrangement joins TRBV7-6 to TRBJ2-7, with TRBD1 as a possible D gene (5 bases). The germline V gene has CDR1 SGHVS and CDR2 FNYEAQ. Trimming pared 1 base from V and 2 bases from J, leaving 9 bases between. This CDR3 is 14 amino acids long. The CDR3 DNA follows: TGTGCCAGCAGCTTAGGCGACAGCACCTACGAGCAGTACTTC. The encoded protein is CASSLGDSTYEQYF.

This clonotype was seen a few times. V and J are TRBV4-3 and TRBJ1-3; perhaps TRBD1 as D (6 bases). Trimming cost V 0 bases and J 4 bases, with 10 bases left between them. The CDR3 has 15 amino acids. The germline V gene encodes CDR1 LGHNA and CDR2 YSLEER. The CDR3 spells CASSQDGDRGNTIYF. Here the CDR3 DNA reads TGCGCCAGCAGCCAAGATGGAGACAGGGGAAACACCATATATTTT.

Of note for this clonotype: At one end the junction does not follow the germline gene, possibly because of a read error. The chain carries TRBV4-1 and TRBJ2-1; tentative D call: TRBD1 (6 bases). The germline CDR1 and CDR2 sequences are MGHRA and YSYEKL. The CDR3 has 17 residues. The CDR3 here is CASSQDVGQSSYNAQVF. The CDR3 DNA is TGCGCCAGCAGCCAAGATGTTGGACAGAGCTCCTACAATGCGCAGGTCTTC.

As to this clonotype: A much larger clone differs by one base, so this may be a read error. The rearrangement links TRBV29-1 to TRBJ2-1; TRBD2 is a possible D gene (5 bases). Trimming took 1 base from V and 12 from J, leaving 19 bases between them. This CDR3 has 14 amino acids. Germline V gene data show CDR1 as SQVTM and CDR2 as ANQGSEA. The DNA of the CDR3 is TGCAGCGTTGAAGCATGGGAGTGGGGTGGTGGGCAGTTCTTC. Translating it yields CSVEAWEWGGGQFF.

This clonotype occurred many times. Germline is not matched at one junction end, which may reflect a read error. V gene TRBV13 combines with J gene TRBJ2-6; 9 bases align to TRBD2. The CDR3 is 18 amino acids. Per germline, CDR1 PRHDT and CDR2 FYEKMQ (reference sequence). The CDR3 bases are TGTGCCAGCAGCCTAGGACTAGCGCCGAGCTCTGGGGCCAACGTCCTGACTTTC. Protein: CASSLGLAPSSGANVLTF.

This clonotype was seen ten or more times. The rearrangement joins TRBV7-9 to TRBJ2-4, with D unresolved. V dropped 5 bases and J dropped 15 bases, with 14 bases sitting between them. Germline-derived CDR1 and CDR2 are SEHNR and FQNEAQ (reference sequence). This CDR3 spans 11 amino acids. The CDR3 protein is CASSQQPPLYF. CDR3 in DNA: TGTGCCAGCAGCCAGCAACCCCCTTTGTACTTC. The whole variable domain, filled in from reference TRBV7-9 and TRBJ2-4, reads DTGVSQNPRHKITKRGQNVTFRCDPISEHNRLYWYRQTLGQGPEFLTYFQNEAQLEKSRLLSDRFSAERPKGSFSTLEIQRTEQGDSAMYLCASSQQPPLYFGAGTRLSVL.

This clonotype came up a few times. The chain couples TRBV4-2 to TRBJ2-5, with 9 bases fitting TRBD2. Germline V lookup: CDR1 LGHNA, CDR2 YNFKEQ. V was pared by 2 bases and J by 1 base, with 8 bases of the junction left unmatched. The CDR3 length is 17 residues. For the CDR3, the DNA is TGTGCCAGCAGCCAACCTTCTGGCGGGAGGGCCCAAGAGACCCAGTACTTC. This encodes CASSQPSGGRAQETQYF.

As concerns this clonotype: A single base separates this from a much larger clone, so it may be a read error. This rearrangement joins TRBV30 to TRBJ2-7; D might be TRBD2 (6 bases). CDR3 size: 12 residues. Per germline, CDR1 GTSNPN and CDR2 SVGIG (reference sequence). In nucleotides, the CDR3 is TGTGCCTGGAGTGCACCGGACTATCAAGTTTGCTTC. Translating gives CAWSAPDYQVCF.

To note about this clonotype: This may be a read error, as it is one base from a much larger clone. Because it lacks the conserved phenylalanine or tryptophan at the end, this CDR3 is likely a read error. The chain employs TRBV19 and TRBJ2-7, with 9 bases identical to TRBD1. After removal of 3 bases from V and 2 bases from J, the junction contained 5 bases not matched to a gene. The CDR3 runs 15 residues. Germline CDR1 reads LNHDA; CDR2 reads SQIVND (reference sequence). For the CDR3, the DNA is TGTGCCAGTAGTATTGGGACAGGGCCAACCTACGAGCAGTACTGC. Protein product: CASSIGTGPTYEQYC.

This clonotype was detected ten times or more. The rearrangement joins TRBV20-1 to TRBJ2-7, with D possibly matching TRBD1 (5 bases). There are 13 residues in the CDR3. Germline V CDR1 and CDR2: DFQATT, SNEGSKA (reference sequence). V was shortened by 0 bases and J by 4 bases, with 10 bases between the two germline ends. The CDR3 is CSARDRSGYEQYF. CDR3 sequence (DNA): TGCAGTGCTAGAGATAGGTCAGGGTACGAGCAGTACTTC.

J is TRBJ2-7 and V is TRBV20-1, with 7 positions matching TRBD2. Germline V gene data show CDR1 as DFQATT and CDR2 as SNEGSKA (reference sequence). V trimming: 3 bases; J trimming: 2 bases; junction bases outside the gene matches: 4. The CDR3 sequence is 13 residues long. CDR3 DNA sequence: TGCAGTGCTAGCGCGCGGGAGCCCTACGAGCAGTACTTC. This gives the protein CSASAREPYEQYF.

There are many counts of this clonotype. This chain uses TRBV10-3 with TRBJ2-5; 7 positions match TRBD2. Per germline, CDR1 ENHRY and CDR2 SYGVKD. The CDR3 is 12 residues long. With 10 bases clipped from V and 1 base from J, the junction kept 3 bases outside the gene matches. In DNA form, the CDR3 reads TGTGCCACCTCGGGGGGCCAAGAGACCCAGTACTTC. Protein sequence: CATSGGQETQYF.

This clonotype was detected ten times or more. The rearrangement uses TRBV15 and TRBJ2-1; a possible D gene is TRBD2 (6 bases). The germline V and J ends were trimmed by 8 bases and 7 bases, with 21 bases remaining between them. There are 15 residues in the CDR3. Germline assignment: CDR1 LNHNV and CDR2 YYDKDF (reference sequence). CDR3 DNA: TGTGCCACCCGTGGGACGGTCCCCGCGGGGAATGAGCAGTTCTTC. Translation gives CATRGTVPAGNEQFF.

For this clonotype: A junction boundary mismatches the germline segment, possibly from a read error. The chain employs TRBV4-3 and TRBJ2-7; D possibly matches TRBD1 or TRBD2 (6 bases each). The CDR3 is made up of 17 amino acids. CDR1 and CDR2 from the germline V gene are LGHNA and YSLEER. The CDR3 loop reads CASSHQWVGGSSYGQYF. The CDR3 DNA is TGCGCCAGCAGCCACCAATGGGTAGGGGGGAGCTCCTACGGGCAGTACTTC.

The chain uses TRBV20-1 and TRBJ1-2; 7 bases match TRBD1. Germline CDR1 DFQATT, CDR2 SNEGSKA (reference sequence). This CDR3 is built from 14 residues. V lost 5 bases, J lost 5 bases, and 11 bases stayed unmatched. The CDR3 sequence is CSAPPGPGQYGYTF. The DNA for the CDR3 is TGCAGTGCTCCACCGGGACCGGGACAGTATGGCTACACCTTC.